The 16 T cell receptor beta chains below all came from one sample that was sequenced in a study of Ad26.COV2.S vaccination and SARS-CoV-2 variants (dated by TCRdb to the early 2020s). Libraries were made using the immunoSEQ multiplex PCR assay. In TCRdb, the immuneACCESS table is reduced to in-frame sequences with V and J assigned. These tables do not hold every clone; where another copy was compared, an unresolved V gene accounts for under half, and the others remain unexplained. Recorded for this sample are 500,000 or so clones; 89% of them occurred a single time. 2.5% to 3% of the sample lies in the top ten. Taken with the paper, the label for treatment or condition translates to: around 19 received Ad26.COV2.S at low or high dose, single or two shots; roughly 5 received placebo; per-sample allocation not given. For vaccine and placebo recipients, repertoires were sequenced using samples collected on day 63 after the first injection.

The sequences come from peripheral blood, collected in a trial of Ad26.COV2.S vaccine versus placebo. These receptors were collected from a person between 18 and 60 years old who received the Ad26.COV2.S COVID-19 vaccine or a placebo.

The rearrangement uses TRBV3-1 (or the pseudogene TRBV3-2) and TRBJ2-1, with 12 nucleotides matching TRBD2. The CDR3 length is 18 residues. The J segment lost 1 base and the V segment lost 0 bases, leaving 4 bases of the junction unmatched. CDR1 and CDR2 from the germline V gene are LGHDT and YNNKEL (reference sequence). The CDR3 region is CASSQESSGRASYNEQFF. The CDR3 DNA reads TGTGCCAGCAGCCAAGAGTCTAGCGGGAGGGCGTCCTACAATGAGCAGTTCTTC.

The gene calls are TRBV7-9 and TRBJ2-1; TRBD2 aligns across 9 bases. Germline CDR1 and CDR2: SEHNR and FQNEAQ (reference sequence). The length of the CDR3 is 15 residues. Germline trimming cut 6 bases from V and 7 bases from J; bases unmatched to any gene: 10. The CDR3 here is CASSPRGTSSNEQFF. CDR3 nucleotide sequence: TGTGCCAGCAGTCCCCGGGGGACTAGCTCTAATGAGCAGTTCTTC.

The V gene is TRBV7-8, the J gene TRBJ2-6, with TRBD2 as a possible D gene (5 bases). From germline, CDR1 is SGHVS and CDR2 FQNEAQ. This CDR3 region has 19 residues. V lost 5 bases to trimming and J lost 0 bases, with 20 bases between them. CDR3 DNA sequence: TGTGCCAGCAGCGTCTCGAGGGTCTCGCCCCGCTCTGGGGCCAACGTCCTGACTTTC. This encodes CASSVSRVSPRSGANVLTF. Complete variable domain (other parts from reference TRBV7-8 and TRBJ2-6): GAGVSQSPRYKVAKRGQDVALRCDPISGHVSLFWYQQALGQGPEFLTYFQNEAQLDKSGLPSDRFFAERPEGSVSTLKIQRTQQEDSAVYLCASSVSRVSPRSGANVLTFGAGSRLTVL.

V gene TRBV6-5 combines with J gene TRBJ1-1; 9 positions agree with TRBD1. CDR1 is MNHEY and CDR2 is SVGAGI in the germline V gene. The CDR3 totals 14 residues. J gave up 1 base and V 7 bases, and 4 bases lay outside the gene matches. The CDR3 reads CASTLDRGNTEAFF. CDR3 sequence (DNA): TGTGCCAGCACCCTGGACAGGGGGAACACTGAAGCTTTCTTT.

The V gene is TRBV28, the J gene TRBJ2-3, with 11 bases fitting TRBD2. This CDR3 has 16 residues. CDR1 is MDHEN, CDR2 SYDVKM, per germline. Trimming took 6 bases from V and 6 from J; bases not matched to a gene: 11. CDR3 protein: CASRPGLAGSLDTQYF. The CDR3 DNA reads TGTGCCAGCAGGCCAGGACTAGCGGGTAGTTTGGATACGCAGTATTTT.

The gene calls are TRBV5-1 and TRBJ2-7; no firm D call. V was cut by 4 bases and J by 2 bases, with 22 bases left in between. Germline V gene data show CDR1 as SGHRS and CDR2 as YFSETQ. This CDR3 has 17 amino acids. The CDR3 is CASSPGALRGPAYEQYF. CDR3 nucleotides: TGCGCCAGCAGCCCCGGAGCGCTGCGCGGTCCGGCCTACGAGCAGTACTTC.

The rearrangement links TRBV2 to TRBJ1-2; a possible D gene is TRBD1 (5 bases). The CDR3 contains 14 residues. Germline values: CDR1 SNHLY, CDR2 FYNNEI. Trimming pared 4 bases from V and 0 bases from J, leaving 9 bases between. In nucleotides, the CDR3 is TGTGCCAGCAGTGGGACAAGGTCTAACTATGGCTACACCTTC. Its protein product is CASSGTRSNYGYTF.

The rearrangement uses TRBV24-1 and TRBJ1-1; 7 positions match TRBD1. Unmatched junction bases numbered 11, after V lost 3 bases and J lost 5 bases. Germline CDR1 is KGHDR and CDR2 is SFDVKD. There are 16 residues in the CDR3. CDR3 DNA sequence: TGTGCCACCAGTGATGGGCCCGACAGGGAAACAACTGAAGCTTTCTTT. It translates to CATSDGPDRETTEAFF.

V gene TRBV7-3 combines with J gene TRBJ2-6; no firm D call. Trimming took 5 bases from V and 5 from J, leaving 13 bases between them. Germline V lookup: CDR1 SGHTA, CDR2 FQGTGA. The CDR3 loop spans 15 amino acids. The CDR3 nucleotides read TGTGCCAGCAGCGCGGCACTTGGATGGGCCAACGTCCTGACTTTC. Its translation is CASSAALGWANVLTF.

The rearrangement links TRBV5-1 to TRBJ1-1, with D perhaps matching TRBD1 (6 bases). V gave up 3 bases and J gave up 4 bases, with 10 bases separating them. CDR1 is SGHRS and CDR2 is YFSETQ in the germline V gene. The CDR3 is made up of 13 amino acids. CDR3 sequence (DNA): TGCGCCAGCAGCTCTGGGGGCAGCACTGAAGCTTTCTTT. Translation: CASSSGGSTEAFF.

This clone has more than one count but fewer than ten. The rearrangement links TRBV5-1 to TRBJ1-2; no firm D call. The CDR3 length is 16 residues. Germline V gene sequence: CDR1 SGHRS, CDR2 YFSETQ. Between the trimmed V and J ends, which lost 4 bases and 5 bases, there was a span of 21 bases. The chain's CDR3 is CASSPNVGNPMYGYTF. The CDR3 nucleotides are TGCGCCAGCAGCCCCAACGTGGGGAACCCTATGTATGGCTACACCTTC.

The chain is built from TRBV24-1 and TRBJ2-7; 7 bases map to TRBD1. J lost 7 bases, V lost 8 bases, and 13 bases had no gene match. Germline V gene data show CDR1 as KGHDR and CDR2 as SFDVKD. The CDR3 extends over 14 amino acids. This CDR3 is CATIGDRGIREQYV. Here the CDR3 DNA reads TGTGCCACCATTGGGGACAGAGGCATCCGAGAGCAGTACGTC.

The gene calls are TRBV7-8 and TRBJ1-2, with D tentatively TRBD1 (5 bases). Trimming took 2 bases from V and 6 from J, leaving 19 bases between them. CDR3 size: 16 residues. Germline CDR1 and CDR2: SGHVS and FQNEAQ. The CDR3 DNA reads TGTGCCAGCAGCTTACTTGGGCAGGGTGTGGGTCATGGCTACACCTTC. This encodes CASSLLGQGVGHGYTF.

This rearrangement joins TRBV12-3 or TRBV12-4 to TRBJ2-1; no definite D call. The V end was cut by 4 bases, the J end by 7 bases, with 8 bases between. The CDR3 is 12 amino acids. The CDR3 DNA is TGTGCCAGCAGTTCGCTGGGGAATGAGCAGTTCTTC. It codes for CASSSLGNEQFF.

This clone has just a few counts. This rearrangement joins TRBV19 to TRBJ1-5; weak D call: TRBD1 (6 bases). V lost 4 bases and J lost 5, with 12 bases in between. The CDR3 is made up of 14 amino acids. Germline V gene data show CDR1 as LNHDA and CDR2 as SQIVND (reference sequence). This chain's CDR3 is CASSNRDIDQPQHF. The CDR3 DNA is TGTGCCAGTAGTAACCGGGACATTGATCAGCCCCAGCATTTT.

The chain couples TRBV7-2 to TRBJ1-2; tentative D call: TRBD1 (5 bases). The length of the CDR3 is 14 residues. V was pared by 7 bases and J by 6 bases, with 18 bases between. The germline V gene has CDR1 SGHTA and CDR2 FQGNSA. In nucleotides, the CDR3 is TGTGCCAGCACCCCCAACCCCCGAGGGGATGGCTACACCTTC. This encodes CASTPNPRGDGYTF.